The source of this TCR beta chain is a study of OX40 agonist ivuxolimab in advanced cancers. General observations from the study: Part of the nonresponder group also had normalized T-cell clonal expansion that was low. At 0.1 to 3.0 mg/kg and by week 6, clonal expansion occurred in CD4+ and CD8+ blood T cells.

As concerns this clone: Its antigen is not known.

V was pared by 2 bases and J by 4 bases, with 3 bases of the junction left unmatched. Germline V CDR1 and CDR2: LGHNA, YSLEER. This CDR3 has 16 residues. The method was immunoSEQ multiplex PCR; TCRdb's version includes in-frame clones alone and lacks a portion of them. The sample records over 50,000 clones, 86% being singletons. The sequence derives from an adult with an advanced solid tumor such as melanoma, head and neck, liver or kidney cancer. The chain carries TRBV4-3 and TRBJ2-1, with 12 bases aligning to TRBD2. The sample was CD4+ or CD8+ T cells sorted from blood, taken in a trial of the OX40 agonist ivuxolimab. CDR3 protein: CASSQLAGGPYNEQFF. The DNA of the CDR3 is TGCGCCAGCAGCCAACTAGCGGGGGGGCCTTACAATGAGCAGTTCTTC.